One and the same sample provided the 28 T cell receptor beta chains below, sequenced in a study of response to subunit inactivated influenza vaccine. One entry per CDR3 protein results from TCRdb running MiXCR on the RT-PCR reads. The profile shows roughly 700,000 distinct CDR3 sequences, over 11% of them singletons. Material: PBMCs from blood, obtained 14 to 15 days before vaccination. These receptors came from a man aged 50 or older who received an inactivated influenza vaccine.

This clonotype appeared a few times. This CDR3 is CASSSSGGETQYF. For the CDR3, the DNA is TGTGCCAGCAGCTCTAGCGGGGGCGAGACCCAGTACTTC. The V gene is TRBV11-2, the J gene TRBJ2-5, with TRBD2 matching over 10 bases. The junction had 1 base not matched to a gene; V was cut back by 4 bases and J by 5 bases. The CDR3 consists of 13 residues. Germline CDR1 and CDR2: SGHAT and FQNNGV. The full variable domain, with the rest looked up from reference TRBV11-2 and TRBJ2-5, is EAGVAQSPRYKIIEKRQSVAFWCNPISGHATLYWYQQILGQGPKLLIQFQNNGVVDDSQLPKDRFSAERLKGVDSTLKIQPAKLEDSAVYLCASSSSGGETQYFGPGTRLLVL.

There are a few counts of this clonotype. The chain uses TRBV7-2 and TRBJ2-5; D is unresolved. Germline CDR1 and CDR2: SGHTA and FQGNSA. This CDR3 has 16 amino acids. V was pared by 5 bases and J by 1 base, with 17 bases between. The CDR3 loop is CASSPLGSISQETQYF. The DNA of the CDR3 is TGTGCCAGCAGCCCCCTGGGCAGCATCTCCCAAGAGACCCAGTACTTC.

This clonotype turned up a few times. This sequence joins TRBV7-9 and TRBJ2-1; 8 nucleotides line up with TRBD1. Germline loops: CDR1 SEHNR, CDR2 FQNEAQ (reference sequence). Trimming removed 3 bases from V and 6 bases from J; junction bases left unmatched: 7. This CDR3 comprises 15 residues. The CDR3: CASSLAGQVSNEQFF. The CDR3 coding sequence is TGTGCCAGCAGCTTGGCGGGACAGGTCAGCAATGAGCAGTTCTTC.

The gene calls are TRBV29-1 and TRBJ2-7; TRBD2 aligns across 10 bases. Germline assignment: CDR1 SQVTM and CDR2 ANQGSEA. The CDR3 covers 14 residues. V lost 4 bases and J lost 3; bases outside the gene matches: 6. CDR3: CSVGTSGGFYEQYF. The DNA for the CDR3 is TGCAGCGTTGGGACTAGCGGCGGGTTCTACGAGCAGTACTTC.

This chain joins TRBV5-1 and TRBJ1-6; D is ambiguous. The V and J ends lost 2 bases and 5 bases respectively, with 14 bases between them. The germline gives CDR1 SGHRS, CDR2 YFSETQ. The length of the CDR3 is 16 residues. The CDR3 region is CASSFRSLGNNSPLHF. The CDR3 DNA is TGCGCCAGCAGCTTTCGGTCGCTGGGAAATAATTCACCCCTCCACTTT. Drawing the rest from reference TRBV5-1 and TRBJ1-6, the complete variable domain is KAGVTQTPRYLIKTRGQQVTLSCSPISGHRSVSWYQQTPGQGLQFLFEYFSETQRNKGNFPGRFSGRQFSNSRSEMNVSTLELGDSALYLCASSFRSLGNNSPLHFGNGTRLTVT.

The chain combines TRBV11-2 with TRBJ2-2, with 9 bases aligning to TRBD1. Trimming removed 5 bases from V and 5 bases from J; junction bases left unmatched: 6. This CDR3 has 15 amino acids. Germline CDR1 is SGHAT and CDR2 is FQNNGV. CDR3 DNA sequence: TGTGCCAGCAGCCCCGGGACAGGGAAGACCGGGGAGCTGTTTTTT. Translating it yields CASSPGTGKTGELFF.

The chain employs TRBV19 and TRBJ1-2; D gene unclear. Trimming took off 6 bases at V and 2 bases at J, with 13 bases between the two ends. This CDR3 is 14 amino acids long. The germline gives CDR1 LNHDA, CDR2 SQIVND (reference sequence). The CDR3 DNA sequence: TGTGCCAGTAGCAAGGGAAATTGGAACTATGGCTACACCTTC. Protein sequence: CASSKGNWNYGYTF.

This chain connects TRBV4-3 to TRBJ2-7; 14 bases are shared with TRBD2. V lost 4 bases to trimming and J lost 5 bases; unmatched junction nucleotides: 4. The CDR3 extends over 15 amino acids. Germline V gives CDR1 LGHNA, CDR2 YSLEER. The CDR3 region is CASSLGTSGRDEQYF. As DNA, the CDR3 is TGCGCCAGCAGCCTTGGGACTAGCGGGAGAGACGAGCAGTACTTC.

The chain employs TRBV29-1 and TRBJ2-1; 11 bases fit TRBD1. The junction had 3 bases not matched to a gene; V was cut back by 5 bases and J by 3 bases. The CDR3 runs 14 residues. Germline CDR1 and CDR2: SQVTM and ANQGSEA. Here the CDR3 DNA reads TGCAGCGTTCCCGGGACAGGGGGCTACAATGAGCAGTTCTTC. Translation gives CSVPGTGGYNEQFF.

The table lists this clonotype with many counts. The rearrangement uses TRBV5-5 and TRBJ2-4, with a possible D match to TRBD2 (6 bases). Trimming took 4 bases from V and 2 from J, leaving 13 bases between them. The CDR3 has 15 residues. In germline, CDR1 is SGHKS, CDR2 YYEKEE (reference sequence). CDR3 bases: TGTGCCAGCAGCCCGGCGGGGTTGTCCAAAAACATTCAGTACTTC. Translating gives CASSPAGLSKNIQYF.

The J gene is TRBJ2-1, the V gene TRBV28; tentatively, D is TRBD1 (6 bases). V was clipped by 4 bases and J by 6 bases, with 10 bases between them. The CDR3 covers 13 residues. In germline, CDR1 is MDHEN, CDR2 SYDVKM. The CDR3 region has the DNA TGTGCCAGCAGTTCAGGGACACTCAATGAGCAGTTCTTC. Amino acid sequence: CASSSGTLNEQFF.

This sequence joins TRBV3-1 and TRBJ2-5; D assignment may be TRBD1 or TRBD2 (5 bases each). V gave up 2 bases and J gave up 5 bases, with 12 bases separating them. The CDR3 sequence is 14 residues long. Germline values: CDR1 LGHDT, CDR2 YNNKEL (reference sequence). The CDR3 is CASSQYGTGETQYF. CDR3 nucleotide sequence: TGTGCCAGCAGCCAATACGGGACGGGTGAGACCCAGTACTTC.

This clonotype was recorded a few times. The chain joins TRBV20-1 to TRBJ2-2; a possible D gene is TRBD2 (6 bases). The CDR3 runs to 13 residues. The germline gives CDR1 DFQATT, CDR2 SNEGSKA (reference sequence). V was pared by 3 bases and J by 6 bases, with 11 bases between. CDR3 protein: CSASERAAGELFF. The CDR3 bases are TGCAGTGCTAGTGAGCGGGCCGCCGGGGAGCTGTTTTTT.

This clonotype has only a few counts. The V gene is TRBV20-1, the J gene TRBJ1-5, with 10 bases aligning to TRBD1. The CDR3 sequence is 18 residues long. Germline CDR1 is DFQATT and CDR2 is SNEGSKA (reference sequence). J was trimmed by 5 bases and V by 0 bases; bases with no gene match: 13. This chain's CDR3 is CSARDFDRGQRGDQPQHF. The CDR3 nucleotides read TGCAGTGCTAGAGACTTTGACAGGGGGCAACGGGGAGATCAGCCCCAGCATTTT.

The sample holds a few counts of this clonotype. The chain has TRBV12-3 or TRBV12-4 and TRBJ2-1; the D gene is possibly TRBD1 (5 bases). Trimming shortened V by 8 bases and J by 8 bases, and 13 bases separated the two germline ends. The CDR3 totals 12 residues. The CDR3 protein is CASAVPRDEQFF. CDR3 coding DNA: TGTGCCAGCGCAGTCCCCAGGGATGAGCAGTTCTTC.

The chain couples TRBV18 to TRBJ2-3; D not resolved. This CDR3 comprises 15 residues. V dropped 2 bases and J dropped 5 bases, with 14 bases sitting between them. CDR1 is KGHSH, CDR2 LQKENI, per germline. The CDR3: CASSPKVQLQDTQYF. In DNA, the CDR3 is TGTGCCAGCTCACCAAAGGTCCAACTTCAAGATACGCAGTATTTT.

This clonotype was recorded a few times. CDR3 sequence (DNA): TGCGCCAGCAGTGGAAAACTCAGACCCTACGAGCAGTACTTC. It codes for CASSGKLRPYEQYF. The rearrangement uses TRBV10-2 and TRBJ2-7, with D unresolved. The germline V gene encodes CDR1 WSHSY and CDR2 SAAADI. V gave up 4 bases and J gave up 2 bases, with 12 bases separating them. The CDR3 is 14 residues long.

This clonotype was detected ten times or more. In nucleotides, the CDR3 is TGTGCCAGCAGTTATTTGGGTACTGAGCAGTTCTTC. Translating it yields CASSYLGTEQFF. The chain has TRBV6-6 and TRBJ2-1; unclear D gene. The CDR3 spans 12 residues. V gave up 3 bases and J gave up 9 bases, with 9 bases separating them. Germline V lookup: CDR1 MNHNY, CDR2 SVGAGI (reference sequence).

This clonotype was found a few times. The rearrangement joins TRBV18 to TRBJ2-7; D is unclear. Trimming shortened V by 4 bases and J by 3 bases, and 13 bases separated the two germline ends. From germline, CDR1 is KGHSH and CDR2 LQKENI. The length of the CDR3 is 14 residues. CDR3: CASSRGSLGYEQYF. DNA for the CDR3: TGTGCCAGCTCACGTGGGTCTTTGGGCTACGAGCAGTACTTC.

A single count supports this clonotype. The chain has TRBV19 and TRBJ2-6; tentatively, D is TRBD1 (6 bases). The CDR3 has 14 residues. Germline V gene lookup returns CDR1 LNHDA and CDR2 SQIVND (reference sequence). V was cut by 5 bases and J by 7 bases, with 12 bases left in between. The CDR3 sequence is CASSHRDPANVLTF. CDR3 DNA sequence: TGTGCCAGTAGTCACAGGGACCCCGCCAACGTCCTGACTTTC.

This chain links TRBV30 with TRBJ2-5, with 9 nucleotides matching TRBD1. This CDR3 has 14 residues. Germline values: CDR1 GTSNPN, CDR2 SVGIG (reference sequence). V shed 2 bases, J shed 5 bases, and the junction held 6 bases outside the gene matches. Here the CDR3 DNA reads TGTGCCTGGAGTCCCGGGACAGGGTTCGAGACCCAGTACTTC. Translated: CAWSPGTGFETQYF.

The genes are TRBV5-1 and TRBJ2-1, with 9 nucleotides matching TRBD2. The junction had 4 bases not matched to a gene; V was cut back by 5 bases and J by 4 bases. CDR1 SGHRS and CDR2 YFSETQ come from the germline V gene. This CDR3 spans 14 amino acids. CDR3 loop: CASSQRGVYNEQFF. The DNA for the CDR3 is TGCGCCAGCAGTCAGCGGGGGGTTTACAATGAGCAGTTCTTC.

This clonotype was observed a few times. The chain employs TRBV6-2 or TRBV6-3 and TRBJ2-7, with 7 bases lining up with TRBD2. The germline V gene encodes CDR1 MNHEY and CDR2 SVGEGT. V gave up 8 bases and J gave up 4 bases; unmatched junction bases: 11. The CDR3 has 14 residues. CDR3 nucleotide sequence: TGTGCCAGCTCGGCGGGGCTAGCGGATTACGAGCAGTACTTC. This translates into CASSAGLADYEQYF.

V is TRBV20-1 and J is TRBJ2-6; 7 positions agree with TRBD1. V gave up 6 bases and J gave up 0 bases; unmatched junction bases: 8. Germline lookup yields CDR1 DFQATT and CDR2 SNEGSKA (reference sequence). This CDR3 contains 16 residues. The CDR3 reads CSARRTGLSGANVLTF. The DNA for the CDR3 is TGCAGTGCCAGAAGGACAGGCCTCTCTGGGGCCAACGTCCTGACTTTC.

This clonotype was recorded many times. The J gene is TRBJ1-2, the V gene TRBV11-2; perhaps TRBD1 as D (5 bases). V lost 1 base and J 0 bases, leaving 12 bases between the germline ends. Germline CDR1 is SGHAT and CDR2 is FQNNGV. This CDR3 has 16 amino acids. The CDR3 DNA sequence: TGTGCCAGCAGCTTAGGGGGTACAGGAGCTAACTATGGCTACACCTTC. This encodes CASSLGGTGANYGYTF.

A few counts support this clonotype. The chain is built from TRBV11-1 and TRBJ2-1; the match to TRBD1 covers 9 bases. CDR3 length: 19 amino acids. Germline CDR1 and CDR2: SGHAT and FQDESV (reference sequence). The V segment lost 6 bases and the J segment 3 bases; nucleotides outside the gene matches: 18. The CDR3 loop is CASRGPGQGVDAFYNEQFF. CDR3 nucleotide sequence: TGTGCCAGCAGGGGGCCGGGACAGGGTGTAGACGCCTTCTACAATGAGCAGTTCTTC. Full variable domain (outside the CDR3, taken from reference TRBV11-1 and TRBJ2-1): EAEVAQSPRYKITEKSQAVAFWCDPISGHATLYWYRQILGQGPELLVQFQDESVVDDSQLPKDRFSAERLKGVDSTLKIQPAELGDSAMYLCASRGPGQGVDAFYNEQFFGPGTRLTVL.

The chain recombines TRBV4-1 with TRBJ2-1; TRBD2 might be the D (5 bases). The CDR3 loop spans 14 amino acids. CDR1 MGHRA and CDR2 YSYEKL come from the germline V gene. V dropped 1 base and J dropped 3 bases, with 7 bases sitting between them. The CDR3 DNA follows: TGCGCCAGCAGCCAAGTAGAGGGCTACAATGAGCAGTTCTTC. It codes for CASSQVEGYNEQFF.

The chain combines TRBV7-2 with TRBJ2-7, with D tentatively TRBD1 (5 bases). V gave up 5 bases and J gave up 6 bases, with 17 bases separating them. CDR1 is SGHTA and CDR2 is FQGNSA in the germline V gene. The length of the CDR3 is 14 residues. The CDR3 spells CASSLLLGVSEQYF. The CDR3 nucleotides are TGTGCCAGCAGCCTACTATTAGGGGTTAGCGAGCAGTACTTC.